This TCR beta chain was sequenced for a study of beta chain features in type 1 diabetes. With respect to this clone: The sample holds other DNA sequences that translate to the same CDR3.

Trimming cost V 0 bases and J 4 bases, with 10 bases left between them. The V gene's germline CDR1 is SGDLS and CDR2 YYNGEE. The CDR3 runs to 14 residues. Every isolated RNA sample was fully reverse transcribed, so sequencing captured expressed TCRB transcripts. Sequencing was performed with immunoSEQ multiplex PCR; in TCRdb, only in-frame clones are kept and a portion is missing. This table holds hundreds of thousands of clones, around 28% found once. The sample comprised naive CD4+ T cells from blood. The receptor's source is a man aged 18 to 35 in good health. This chain links TRBV9 with TRBJ2-5, with D uncertain. The CDR3 protein is CASSVEALGETQYF. Written as DNA, the CDR3 is TGTGCCAGCAGCGTAGAGGCGTTGGGAGAGACCCAGTACTTC.